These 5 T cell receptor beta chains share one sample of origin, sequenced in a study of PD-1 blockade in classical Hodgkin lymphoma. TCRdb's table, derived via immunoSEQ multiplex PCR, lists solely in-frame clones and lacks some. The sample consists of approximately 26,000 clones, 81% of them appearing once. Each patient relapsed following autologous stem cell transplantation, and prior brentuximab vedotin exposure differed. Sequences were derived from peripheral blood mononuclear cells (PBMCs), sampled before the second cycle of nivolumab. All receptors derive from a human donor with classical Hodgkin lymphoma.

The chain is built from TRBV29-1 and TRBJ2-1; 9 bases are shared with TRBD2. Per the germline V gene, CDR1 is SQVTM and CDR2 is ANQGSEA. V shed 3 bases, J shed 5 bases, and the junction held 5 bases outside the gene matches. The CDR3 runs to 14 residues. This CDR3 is CSVEASGGNNEQFF. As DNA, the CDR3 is TGCAGCGTTGAGGCCAGCGGGGGGAACAATGAGCAGTTCTTC.

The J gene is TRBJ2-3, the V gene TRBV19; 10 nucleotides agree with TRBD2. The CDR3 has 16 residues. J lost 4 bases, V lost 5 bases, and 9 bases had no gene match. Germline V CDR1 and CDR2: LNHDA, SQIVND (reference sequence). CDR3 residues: CASSPLLAGPSDTQYF. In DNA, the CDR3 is TGTGCCAGTAGTCCACTACTAGCGGGGCCCTCAGATACGCAGTATTTT.

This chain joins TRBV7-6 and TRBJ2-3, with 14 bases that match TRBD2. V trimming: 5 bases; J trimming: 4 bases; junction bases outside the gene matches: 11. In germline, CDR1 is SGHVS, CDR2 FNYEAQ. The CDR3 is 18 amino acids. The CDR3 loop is CASSTRLAGGRDPDTQYF. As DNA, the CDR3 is TGTGCCAGCAGCACACGACTAGCGGGGGGGCGTGACCCAGATACGCAGTATTTT.

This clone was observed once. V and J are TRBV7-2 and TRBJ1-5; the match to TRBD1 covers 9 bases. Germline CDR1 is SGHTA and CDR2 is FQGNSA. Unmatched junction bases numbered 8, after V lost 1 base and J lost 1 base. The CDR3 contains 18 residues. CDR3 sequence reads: CASSLVQGALGSNQPQHF. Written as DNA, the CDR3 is TGTGCCAGCAGCTTAGTACAGGGGGCGTTGGGGAGCAATCAGCCCCAGCATTTT. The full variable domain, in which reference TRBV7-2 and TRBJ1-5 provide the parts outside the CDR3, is GAGVSQSPSNKVTEKGKDVELRCDPISGHTALYWYRQSLGQGLEFLIYFQGNSAPDKSGLPSDRFSAERTGGSVSTLTIQRTQQEDSAVYLCASSLVQGALGSNQPQHFGDGTRLSIL.

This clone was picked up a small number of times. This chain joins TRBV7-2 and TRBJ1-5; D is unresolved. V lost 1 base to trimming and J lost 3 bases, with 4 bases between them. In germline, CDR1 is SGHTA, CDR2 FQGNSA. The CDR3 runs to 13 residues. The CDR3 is CASSLGPNQPQHF. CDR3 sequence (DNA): TGTGCCAGCAGCTTAGGGCCCAATCAGCCCCAGCATTTT.